These 18 T cell receptor beta chains came from one sample sequenced in a study of T cells in Graves' hyperthyroidism and ophthalmopathy. RNA transcripts gave rise to amplified TCR beta CDR3 regions. HTBI primers were used for first-round RT-PCR of the TCR CDR3. TCRdb reprocessed the multiplex PCR reads via MiXCR and lists one record per CDR3 protein. The sample consists of approximately 400,000 distinct CDR3 sequences, 15% to 20% of them appearing once. The sample consisted of blood. These receptors originate from a woman between 18 and 30 years old with Graves' hyperthyroidism.

This clonotype was seen at least ten times. V and J are TRBV18 and TRBJ1-1; no firm D call. In germline, CDR1 is KGHSH, CDR2 LQKENI. The CDR3 runs to 13 residues. Deletions cut 4 bases from V and 1 base from J, with 7 bases between. In DNA form, the CDR3 reads TGTGCCAGCTCACATACAGAGAACACTGAAGCTTTCTTT. Protein: CASSHTENTEAFF.

This clonotype was seen at least ten times. The chain carries TRBV19 and TRBJ1-1; the match to TRBD1 covers 7 bases. CDR3 length: 14 residues. Germline CDR1 is LNHDA and CDR2 is SQIVND (reference sequence). V dropped 7 bases and J dropped 8; count of bases not matched to a gene: 13. The CDR3 region has the DNA TGTGCCAGTATAGAGGACAGGCGCCGTCGGGAAGCTTTCTTT. This sequence encodes CASIEDRRRREAFF.

Ten or more counts support this clonotype. V is TRBV20-1 and J is TRBJ2-7; weak D call: TRBD2 (5 bases). The CDR3 runs 13 residues. From germline, CDR1 is DFQATT and CDR2 SNEGSKA (reference sequence). Between the trimmed V and J ends, which lost 1 base and 2 bases, there was a span of 9 bases. The CDR3 protein is CSARGSGTYEQYF. CDR3 nucleotide sequence: TGCAGTGCTAGAGGCAGCGGAACCTACGAGCAGTACTTC.

This clonotype was seen ten or more times. The chain carries TRBV7-2 and TRBJ1-5; TRBD1 might be the D (5 bases). CDR3 length: 15 residues. V lost 4 bases, J lost 3 bases, and 13 bases lay in between. The germline V gene encodes CDR1 SGHTA and CDR2 FQGNSA. The DNA for the CDR3 is TGTGCCAGCAGCTCGGGGGAGGGGATCAATCAGCCCCAGCATTTT. This sequence encodes CASSSGEGINQPQHF.

The chain employs TRBV5-1 and TRBJ2-5; 12 bases align to TRBD2. The V gene end was trimmed by 5 bases and the J gene end by 4 bases; junction bases not matched to a gene: 12. This CDR3 is built from 17 residues. Germline CDR1 is SGHRS and CDR2 is YFSETQ. CDR3 amino acids: CASSSRGTSGGRETQYF. The CDR3 DNA reads as TGCGCCAGCAGTTCCCGAGGTACTAGCGGGGGGAGAGAGACCCAGTACTTC.

This clonotype has a count of ten or more. V and J are TRBV20-1 and TRBJ2-5; 7 bases align to TRBD1. This CDR3 is 13 amino acids long. Germline V gene sequence: CDR1 DFQATT, CDR2 SNEGSKA (reference sequence). Trimming removed 0 bases from V and 3 bases from J; junction bases left unmatched: 1. CDR3 in amino acids: CSARDGQEETQYF. CDR3 nucleotides: TGCAGTGCTAGAGACGGACAGGAAGAGACCCAGTACTTC.

This clonotype was recorded at least ten times. The chain is built from TRBV6-1 and TRBJ1-2; D not certain. Germline V gives CDR1 MNHNS, CDR2 SASEGT. The CDR3 runs to 12 residues. Trimming left V 8 bases short and J 7 bases short, with 14 bases between. CDR3 sequence: CASASDYGGYTF. The CDR3 DNA follows: TGTGCCAGCGCCAGCGACTATGGTGGCTACACCTTC.

This clonotype showed up many times. The chain joins TRBV19 to TRBJ1-1; D unclear. The CDR3 runs to 16 residues. Trimming shortened V by 1 base and J by 0 bases, and 12 bases separated the two germline ends. Germline CDR1 is LNHDA and CDR2 is SQIVND (reference sequence). The CDR3 is CASSIGLGSLNTEAFF. The CDR3 DNA reads TGTGCCAGTAGTATAGGGCTAGGCAGCCTGAACACTGAAGCTTTCTTT.

This clonotype was detected a few times. The rearrangement joins TRBV6-5 to TRBJ1-6; no reliable D call. V shed 2 bases and J shed 7 bases, with 12 bases lying between them. This CDR3 has 15 amino acids. Germline CDR1 is MNHEY and CDR2 is SVGAGI. CDR3 in amino acids: CASSYNTPDNSPLHF. CDR3 DNA sequence: TGTGCCAGCAGTTACAACACTCCCGACAATTCACCCCTCCACTTT.

This clonotype appeared once. The rearrangement joins TRBV15 to TRBJ2-5; D possibly corresponds to TRBD1 (6 bases). Between the trimmed V and J ends, which lost 4 bases and 1 base, there was a span of 13 bases. Germline loops: CDR1 LNHNV, CDR2 YYDKDF (reference sequence). The CDR3 totals 15 residues. The CDR3 DNA reads TGTGCCACCAGCACGGGGACACGGGGCCAAGAGACCCAGTACTTC. It translates to CATSTGTRGQETQYF.

A few counts support this clonotype. V is TRBV27 and J is TRBJ1-1; TRBD1 matches 9 bases. With 4 bases clipped from V and 1 base from J, the junction kept 10 bases outside the gene matches. This CDR3 has 17 amino acids. Germline loops: CDR1 MNHEY, CDR2 SMNVEV (reference sequence). The CDR3 loop is CASSSLGTGFKNTEAFF. The CDR3, as DNA: TGTGCCAGCAGTTCCCTCGGGACAGGGTTTAAGAACACTGAAGCTTTCTTT.

The genes are TRBV6-1 and TRBJ1-3, with D uncertain. Between the trimmed V and J ends, which lost 1 base and 0 bases, there was a span of 7 bases. The CDR3 has 15 residues. Germline V CDR1 and CDR2: MNHNS, SASEGT. CDR3 amino acids: CASSEGLYSGNTIYF. CDR3 nucleotide sequence: TGTGCCAGCAGTGAAGGACTGTACTCTGGAAACACCATATATTTT.

This clonotype was counted many times. V and J are TRBV7-3 and TRBJ2-5, with TRBD2 identical over 8 bases. Germline trimming cut 4 bases from V and 5 bases from J; bases unmatched to any gene: 3. This CDR3 comprises 13 residues. The V gene's germline CDR1 is SGHTA and CDR2 FQGTGA. DNA of the CDR3: TGTGCCAGCAGCTCGGGGGGGCCGGAGACCCAGTACTTC. It yields the protein CASSSGGPETQYF.

This clonotype was seen at least ten times. The chain is built from TRBV30 and TRBJ2-7; a weak D match, TRBD1 (6 bases). This CDR3 contains 14 residues. Trimming left V 8 bases short and J 3 bases short, with 20 bases between. Germline CDR1 is GTSNPN and CDR2 is SVGIG (reference sequence). CDR3 residues: CARIRGCANYEQYF. The CDR3 DNA follows: TGTGCCAGGATTAGGGGGTGCGCGAACTACGAGCAGTACTTC.

This clonotype came up many times. The rearrangement joins TRBV2 to TRBJ2-5, with D perhaps matching TRBD1 or TRBD2 (5 bases each). V was clipped by 6 bases and J by 2 bases, with 13 bases between them. This CDR3 has 14 residues. The germline V gene encodes CDR1 SNHLY and CDR2 FYNNEI. The CDR3 DNA reads TGTGCCAGCAGGTCCCGGGACGGGCAAGAGACCCAGTACTTC. Its translation is CASRSRDGQETQYF.

V is TRBV15 and J is TRBJ2-7; possible D gene TRBD1, 6 bases. Germline loops: CDR1 LNHNV, CDR2 YYDKDF (reference sequence). This CDR3 contains 15 residues. The V end lost 4 bases, the J end lost 3 bases, and 16 bases lay between the germline ends. The CDR3 DNA is TGTGCCACCAGCACCGGGCAGGGGCGCAACTACGAGCAGTACTTC. This translates into CATSTGQGRNYEQYF. Full variable domain (remainder filled in from reference TRBV15 and TRBJ2-7): DAMVIQNPRYQVTQFGKPVTLSCSQTLNHNVMYWYQQKSSQAPKLLFHYYDKDFNNEADTPDNFQSRRPNTSFCFLDIRSPGLGDTAMYLCATSTGQGRNYEQYFGPGTRLTVT.

This clonotype was observed at least ten times. This chain connects TRBV9 to TRBJ1-1; TRBD1 matches at 8 bases. The V gene end was trimmed by 1 base and the J gene end by 1 base; junction bases not matched to a gene: 6. CDR3 length: 16 residues. Germline CDR1 SGDLS, CDR2 YYNGEE. The CDR3, as DNA: TGTGCCAGCAGCGTACCCTCCGACAGGGGGAACACTGAAGCTTTCTTT. It encodes CASSVPSDRGNTEAFF.

This clonotype was detected many times. The rearrangement joins TRBV2 to TRBJ1-1; a possible D gene is TRBD1 (6 bases). V was cut by 0 bases and J by 2 bases, with 16 bases left in between. Germline V gene data show CDR1 as SNHLY and CDR2 as FYNNEI. The CDR3 sequence is 17 residues long. CDR3 sequence reads: CASSEAVLAGANTEAFF. The CDR3 nucleotides read TGTGCCAGCAGTGAAGCTGTTTTGGCGGGGGCTAACACTGAAGCTTTCTTT. Filled out from reference TRBV2 and TRBJ1-1, the complete variable domain reads EPEVTQTPSHQVTQMGQEVILRCVPISNHLYFYWYRQILGQKVEFLVSFYNNEISEKSEIFDDQFSVERPDGSNFTLKIRSTKLEDSAMYFCASSEAVLAGANTEAFFGQGTRLTVV.